This T cell receptor (beta chain) stems from a study of PD-L1 blockade in urothelial cancer. In the study overall: Every 3 weeks, patients received intravenous atezolizumab 1,200 mg, beginning 2014. Analyzed time points were 3 weeks (second dose) and 6 weeks after therapy began.

Synthetic templates analogous to TCR were spiked into all PCRs individually. TCRdb's table, derived via immunoSEQ multiplex PCR, lists solely in-frame clones and lacks some. This table has about 74,000 clones, roughly 90% appearing once. Sample time point: pretreatment peripheral blood. This TCR came from a man aged 65 to 79 with urothelial cancer. Specimen: PBMCs, collected around atezolizumab (anti-PD-L1) treatment.

CDR3: CASSLGPAAEAFF. The CDR3 DNA is TGTGCCAGCAGCTTGGGGCCCGCAGCTGAAGCTTTCTTT. The chain carries TRBV7-7 and TRBJ1-1, with TRBD1 as a possible D gene (5 bases). Germline V CDR1 and CDR2: SSHAT, FNYEAQ (reference sequence). This CDR3 has 13 residues. V was shortened by 3 bases and J by 6 bases, with 11 bases between the two germline ends.